This TCR beta chain is from a study of blood T cells in healthy people across ages. A sample-barcoded 5' primer and a J-beta primer mix were used in a second PCR of roughly 7 to 11 cycles. MiXCR was run by TCRdb on the 5' RACE reads, yielding one entry per CDR3 protein. The data contain over 950,000 distinct CDR3 sequences, under 40% of them singletons. Comments on this clonotype: The antigen is undetermined.

Broader study findings: Shifts in expanded clonotypes may have been confounded by donor CMV status, which was unknown. Whereas aged donors had fewer naive CD4+ cells, long-lived donors had more of them and higher diversity.

After removal of 5 bases from V and 2 bases from J, the junction contained 7 bases not matched to a gene. Germline V gene sequence: CDR1 MNHEY, CDR2 SMNVEV (reference sequence). The CDR3 totals 15 residues. The sample taken for sequencing was blood. The chain links TRBV27 to TRBJ2-5, with 8 bases matching TRBD2. The sequence was obtained from a man aged 18 to 29 in good health. Here the CDR3 DNA reads TGTGCCAGCAGTCCAACAGCGGGGGTGCAAGAGACCCAGTACTTC. It specifies CASSPTAGVQETQYF.